This T cell receptor beta chain originates from a study of technical replicates of blood from several donors. Germline V gene lookup returns CDR1 SEHNR and CDR2 FQNEAQ (reference sequence). The CDR3 contains 15 residues. Trimming left V 0 bases short and J 1 base short, with 8 bases between. Assay: immunoSEQ multiplex PCR; the TCRdb copy retains only in-frame clones and omits some. The sample gives 60,000 to 75,000 clones, nearly 98% of which show up once; around 0.3% is in the top ten. The rearrangement uses TRBV7-9 and TRBJ2-3, with D maybe TRBD1 (6 bases). Sequencing was carried out using T cells isolated from PBMCs. This TCR derives from a human donor in good health. CDR3 in DNA: TGTGCCAGCAGCTTAGCGGGACAACGCACAGATACGCAGTATTTT. It yields the protein CASSLAGQRTDTQYF.